These 25 T cell receptor beta chains originate from one sample sequenced in a study of persistence of HIV-infected CD4 T cells. This was the immunoSEQ version 4 assay in survey mode. Generated by immunoSEQ multiplex PCR, the TCRdb table keeps only in-frame clones and is missing some. The data contain about 46,000 clones, 75% to 90% of them singletons. Their antigens are not known. Anti-CD3/anti-CD28 beads served as a nonspecific positive control stimulus. Sorting selected CD4+ T cells upregulating both CD40 ligand and CD69. Here the sequenced sample was CD4+ T cells sorted from PBMCs after approximately 18-hour stimulation, taken from a patient who received antiretroviral therapy. Receptor source: an adult woman with HIV who was CMV-seropositive.

The chain couples TRBV5-1 to TRBJ1-3; the D gene is possibly TRBD1 (5 bases). The CDR3 extends over 15 amino acids. Germline loops: CDR1 SGHRS, CDR2 YFSETQ. The V end lost 5 bases, the J end lost 0 bases, and 12 bases lay between the germline ends. This CDR3 is CASREGVTSGNTIYF. CDR3 bases: TGCGCCAGCAGAGAAGGGGTAACCTCTGGAAACACCATATATTTT.

This chain joins TRBV7-9 and TRBJ2-7; D is possibly TRBD1 (6 bases). The CDR3 runs to 14 residues. Trimming stripped 4 bases from V and 5 bases from J, with 15 bases between. The germline V gene encodes CDR1 SEHNR and CDR2 FQNEAQ (reference sequence). The CDR3 here is CASSSRDKRNEQYF. CDR3 bases: TGTGCCAGCAGCTCCCGGGACAAGAGGAACGAGCAGTACTTC.

This chain uses TRBV28 with TRBJ1-2; 8 bases fit TRBD1. The CDR3 is 12 residues long. J lost 7 bases, V lost 8 bases, and 6 bases had no gene match. Germline CDR1 reads MDHEN; CDR2 reads SYDVKM. The chain's CDR3 is CASAGQVAGYTF. In nucleotides, the CDR3 is TGTGCCAGCGCGGGACAGGTCGCTGGCTACACCTTC.

The rearrangement links TRBV6-2 or TRBV6-3 to TRBJ2-5; D ambiguous. The V gene lost 3 bases and the J gene lost 5 bases, with 7 bases spanning the gap. The CDR3 has 12 residues. Looked up from germline, CDR1 is MNHEY and CDR2 is SVGEGT. CDR3 sequence reads: CASSYYGETQYF. Here the CDR3 DNA reads TGTGCCAGCAGTTATTACGGGGAGACCCAGTACTTC.

This chain uses TRBV2 with TRBJ1-3, with D maybe TRBD1 (5 bases). The CDR3 runs 14 residues. CDR1 and CDR2 (germline): SNHLY, FYNNEI. Trimming pared 5 bases from V and 1 base from J, leaving 9 bases between. CDR3 nucleotides: TGTGCCAGCAGTTCGACAGCTTCTGGAAACACCATATATTTT. Translated: CASSSTASGNTIYF.

Here the CDR3 DNA reads TGTGCCAGCAGACCAGACAGGTACGCAGATACGCAGTATTTT. Residues: CASRPDRYADTQYF. The V call is TRBV5-4, the J call TRBJ2-3; D is possibly TRBD1 (6 bases). CDR3 length: 14 residues. Germline V gives CDR1 SGHNT, CDR2 YYREEE (reference sequence). V was pared by 5 bases and J by 4 bases, with 14 bases between. The whole variable domain, filled in from reference TRBV5-4 and TRBJ2-3, reads ETGVTQSPTHLIKTRGQQVTLRCSSQSGHNTVSWYQQALGQGPQFIFQYYREEENGRGNFPPRFSGLQFPNYSSELNVNALELDDSALYLCASRPDRYADTQYFGPGTRLTVL.

V gene TRBV3-1 (or the pseudogene TRBV3-2) combines with J gene TRBJ1-2, with a weak D call TRBD1 (5 bases). The CDR3 covers 13 residues. Germline V gene sequence: CDR1 LGHDT, CDR2 YNNKEL (reference sequence). The germline V and J ends were trimmed by 6 bases and 8 bases, with 16 bases remaining between them. The CDR3 region is CASSPGLPLGYTF. The CDR3 DNA sequence: TGTGCCAGCAGTCCGGGGCTACCCCTGGGCTACACCTTC.

V usage is TRBV29-1 and J usage is TRBJ2-5; no reliable D call. V lost 1 base, J lost 5 bases, and 8 bases lay in between. CDR1 is SQVTM and CDR2 is ANQGSEA in the germline V gene. The CDR3 spans 12 residues. CDR3 sequence: CSVEVLGETQYF. CDR3 nucleotides: TGCAGCGTTGAAGTTTTGGGGGAGACCCAGTACTTC.

V and J are TRBV25-1 and TRBJ2-5; 7 bases are a match to TRBD2. Trimming took 0 bases from V and 5 from J; bases not matched to a gene: 3. Per the germline V gene, CDR1 is MGHDK and CDR2 is SYGVNS. The CDR3 spans 14 residues. CDR3 sequence reads: CASSEYRGVETQYF. CDR3 bases: TGTGCCAGCAGTGAATATCGGGGGGTGGAGACCCAGTACTTC.

The V gene is TRBV7-8, the J gene TRBJ2-7, with 9 bases matching TRBD1. The V and J ends lost 4 bases and 2 bases, in that order; junction bases with no gene match: 6. This CDR3 contains 15 residues. From germline, CDR1 is SGHVS and CDR2 FQNEAQ. CDR3 nucleotide sequence: TGTGCCAGCAGCTCAGGGACAGGGAGGACCTACGAGCAGTACTTC. Amino acid sequence: CASSSGTGRTYEQYF. Filled out from reference TRBV7-8 and TRBJ2-7, the complete variable domain reads GAGVSQSPRYKVAKRGQDVALRCDPISGHVSLFWYQQALGQGPEFLTYFQNEAQLDKSGLPSDRFFAERPEGSVSTLKIQRTQQEDSAVYLCASSSGTGRTYEQYFGPGTRLTVT.

The chain employs TRBV15 and TRBJ1-1, with D unclear. CDR1 LNHNV and CDR2 YYDKDF come from the germline V gene (reference sequence). The CDR3 runs to 15 residues. With 1 base removed from V and 0 bases from J, the gap between germline ends came to 9 bases. The CDR3 nucleotides read TGTGCCACCAGCAGAGGGCCCAAGGTGAACACTGAAGCTTTCTTT. Its protein product is CATSRGPKVNTEAFF.

The rearrangement links TRBV6-4 to TRBJ2-5, with D hard to call. CDR1 is MRHNA and CDR2 is SNTAGT in the germline V gene. The germline V and J ends were trimmed by 2 bases and 0 bases, with 7 bases remaining between them. This CDR3 spans 14 amino acids. This CDR3 is CASSDAADQETQYF. The DNA of the CDR3 is TGTGCCAGCAGTGACGCGGCAGACCAAGAGACCCAGTACTTC.

This CDR3 reads CASSTGTSAQYF. In nucleotides, the CDR3 is TGTGCCAGCAGCACCGGGACTAGCGCGCAGTACTTC. The J gene is TRBJ2-7, the V gene TRBV7-9, with 10 bases aligning to TRBD2. The CDR3 loop spans 12 amino acids. Germline V lookup: CDR1 SEHNR, CDR2 FQNEAQ (reference sequence). Losses at the gene ends were 5 bases for V and 9 bases for J; bases not matched to a gene: 4.

V is TRBV7-3 and J is TRBJ1-2; D is ambiguous. The CDR3 runs 13 residues. Germline lookup yields CDR1 SGHTA and CDR2 FQGTGA. V was clipped by 0 bases and J by 4 bases, with 6 bases between them. The chain's CDR3 is CASSLTASYGYTF. CDR3 in DNA: TGTGCCAGCAGCTTAACAGCTTCCTATGGCTACACCTTC. Full variable domain (remainder filled in from reference TRBV7-3 and TRBJ1-2): GAGVSQTPSNKVTEKGKYVELRCDPISGHTALYWYRQSLGQGPEFLIYFQGTGAADDSGLPNDRFFAVRPEGSVSTLKIQRTERGDSAVYLCASSLTASYGYTFGSGTRLTVV.

This chain connects TRBV5-6 to TRBJ1-2, with 9 positions matching TRBD1. The ends lost 0 bases at V and 4 bases at J; junction bases unmatched: 4. Germline V gene lookup returns CDR1 SGHDT and CDR2 YYEEEE. The CDR3 runs 15 residues. In DNA, the CDR3 is TGTGCCAGCAGCTTGGGGGACAGGGCTAGCTATGGCTACACCTTC. Its translation: CASSLGDRASYGYTF.

The chain combines TRBV6-5 with TRBJ2-1, with 8 nucleotides matching TRBD2. J lost 5 bases, V lost 7 bases, and 7 bases had no gene match. This CDR3 has 14 residues. Germline V lookup: CDR1 MNHEY, CDR2 SVGAGI. CDR3 sequence (DNA): TGTGCCAGCAACCTCGGGGGGGGGAACAATGAGCAGTTCTTC. This gives the protein CASNLGGGNNEQFF.

This sequence joins TRBV29-1 and TRBJ2-2, with D possibly being TRBD2 (6 bases). Trimming took 2 bases from V and 3 from J, leaving 13 bases between them. CDR3 length: 15 amino acids. Looked up from germline, CDR1 is SQVTM and CDR2 is ANQGSEA. CDR3: CSVEKAGRYTGELFF. Here the CDR3 DNA reads TGCAGCGTTGAAAAGGCGGGGAGGTACACCGGGGAGCTGTTTTTT.

The chain couples TRBV25-1 to TRBJ1-3; D is uncertain. Germline CDR1 and CDR2: MGHDK and SYGVNS. Trimming stripped 4 bases from V and 0 bases from J, with 13 bases between. This CDR3 region has 16 residues. CDR3 nucleotides: TGTGCCAGCAGTGTAGAGGGCCTCTCCTCTGGAAACACCATATATTTT. It encodes CASSVEGLSSGNTIYF.

The V call is TRBV4-1, the J call TRBJ2-5; a weak D match, TRBD2 (6 bases). V lost 1 base, J lost 5 bases, and 14 bases lay in between. Germline values: CDR1 MGHRA, CDR2 YSYEKL. The CDR3 sequence is 15 residues long. The CDR3 region has the DNA TGCGCCAGCAGCCAAGTGGGAGGCCCAAGGGAGACCCAGTACTTC. As protein: CASSQVGGPRETQYF.

The CDR3: CASTGENSGNTIYF. Written as DNA, the CDR3 is TGTGCCAGCACCGGCGAGAACTCTGGAAACACCATATATTTT. The V gene is TRBV6-5, the J gene TRBJ1-3; D not certain. V lost 7 bases, J lost 0 bases, and 10 bases lay in between. The CDR3 runs to 14 residues. Germline V gene data show CDR1 as MNHEY and CDR2 as SVGAGI.

This sequence joins TRBV14 and TRBJ1-1, with D uncertain. Trimming removed 1 base at V and 2 bases at J, with 14 bases between. Germline V gene lookup returns CDR1 SGHDN and CDR2 FVKESK. This CDR3 has 16 residues. In DNA, the CDR3 is TGTGCCAGCAGCCAAGTCCGTGTCACTCGTAACACTGAAGCTTTCTTT. Protein: CASSQVRVTRNTEAFF.

The V call is TRBV7-9, the J call TRBJ2-7; 10 bases are shared with TRBD1. The CDR3 extends over 14 amino acids. Germline V gene sequence: CDR1 SEHNR, CDR2 FQNEAQ (reference sequence). V lost 6 bases, J lost 4 bases, and 6 bases stayed unmatched. The CDR3 coding sequence is TGTGCCAGCAGTGGGACAGGGGCCCGTTACGAGCAGTACTTC. Translation gives CASSGTGARYEQYF.

This clone was detected only once. The rearrangement links TRBV12-3 or TRBV12-4 to TRBJ1-3, with D unclear. V lost 5 bases, J lost 0 bases, and 5 bases lay in between. The CDR3 has 13 residues. As DNA, the CDR3 is TGTGCCAGCAGTATCAGCTCTGGAAACACCATATATTTT. Protein product: CASSISSGNTIYF.

The J gene is TRBJ2-7, the V gene TRBV6-5, with D possibly TRBD2 on 6 matching bases. CDR3 length: 16 amino acids. Germline V gene lookup returns CDR1 MNHEY and CDR2 SVGAGI. The ends were cut back, 0 bases at V and 2 bases at J, with 14 bases in the middle. The CDR3 nucleotides are TGTGCCAGCAGTTACTCGGCTGCGGGGAAGGCCTACGAGCAGTACTTC. It specifies CASSYSAAGKAYEQYF.

The chain has TRBV5-1 and TRBJ2-3; tentatively, D is TRBD1 (6 bases). Trimming pared 6 bases from V and 2 bases from J, leaving 13 bases between. Germline V gene sequence: CDR1 SGHRS, CDR2 YFSETQ. This CDR3 has 14 residues. The CDR3 DNA sequence: TGCGCCAGCAAGACAGGCCCTACCACAGATACGCAGTATTTT. As protein: CASKTGPTTDTQYF.